These 17 T cell receptor beta chains share one sample of origin, sequenced in a study of T cells expressing NK-cell markers. TCRdb reanalyzed the 5' RACE reads, giving one entry per CDR3 protein sequence and no DNA. The listing records hundreds of thousands of distinct CDR3 sequences. Sequenced: blood T cells: a sorted CD56 or NKG2C T cell subset, CD4+ or CD8+ T cells, or bulk PBMC T cells (not recorded which). These TCRs come from a woman between 18 and 75 years old in good health.

The chain is built from TRBV25-1 and TRBJ1-4. The CDR3 is 15 amino acids. Germline assignment: CDR1 MGHDK and CDR2 SYGVNS. The CDR3 reads CASSESSATNEKLFF.

This rearrangement joins TRBV7-3 to TRBJ2-1; TCRdb's D gene call, TRBD1, goes unchecked for lack of DNA. Per germline, CDR1 SGHTA and CDR2 FQGTGA. The CDR3 has 14 amino acids. CDR3 sequence reads: CASSLGDRGTGQFF. The whole variable domain, remainder taken from reference TRBV7-3 and TRBJ2-1, is GAGVSQTPSNKVTEKGKYVELRCDPISGHTALYWYRQSLGQGPEFLIYFQGTGAADDSGLPNDRFFAVRPEGSVSTLKIQRTERGDSAVYLCASSLGDRGTGQFFGPGTRLTVL.

The rearrangement joins TRBV5-1 to TRBJ1-4; checking the TCRdb D call of TRBD1 is not possible without DNA. Germline CDR1 reads SGHRS; CDR2 reads YFSETQ. The CDR3 length is 16 residues. The chain's CDR3 is CASSSGELATNEKLFF.

The chain employs TRBV9 and TRBJ2-3; with no DNA, the TCRdb D assignment of TRBD1 cannot be verified. Germline CDR1 SGDLS, CDR2 YYNGEE. The CDR3 runs to 15 residues. The CDR3 loop is CASSPPQGPTDTQYF.

The chain combines TRBV20-1 with TRBJ1-6. Germline CDR1 reads DFQATT; CDR2 reads SNEGSKA (reference sequence). The length of the CDR3 is 12 residues. The CDR3 reads CSAREPSSPLHF.

V is TRBV6-2 or TRBV6-3 and J is TRBJ2-1; as DNA is missing, the TRBD2 call by TCRdb cannot be tested. Germline V gene lookup returns CDR1 MNHEY and CDR2 SVGEGT. The CDR3 runs to 16 residues. The CDR3 sequence is CASSPGGLALRNEQFF.

The gene calls are TRBV2 and TRBJ1-5. The CDR3 contains 14 residues. Germline V gene data show CDR1 as SNHLY and CDR2 as FYNNEI. CDR3 sequence reads: CASSERTDNQPQHF.

The chain combines TRBV7-8 with TRBJ1-2. Germline V gene sequence: CDR1 SGHVS, CDR2 FQNEAQ. The CDR3 contains 16 residues. The CDR3 region is CASSSSRGTTNYGYTF. The full variable domain, its missing parts supplied by reference TRBV7-8 and TRBJ1-2, is GAGVSQSPRYKVAKRGQDVALRCDPISGHVSLFWYQQALGQGPEFLTYFQNEAQLDKSGLPSDRFFAERPEGSVSTLKIQRTQQEDSAVYLCASSSSRGTTNYGYTFGSGTRLTVV.

The rearrangement joins TRBV20-1 to TRBJ2-1. Germline V CDR1 and CDR2: DFQATT, SNEGSKA (reference sequence). This CDR3 has 14 amino acids. The CDR3 protein is CSARDERHHNEQFF.

This sequence joins TRBV7-9 and TRBJ2-1; TCRdb's D gene call, TRBD2, goes unchecked for lack of DNA. CDR1 SEHNR and CDR2 FQNEAQ come from the germline V gene (reference sequence). The CDR3 loop spans 14 amino acids. CDR3 protein: CASSLTSGRFEQFF.

This chain uses TRBV7-9 with TRBJ1-2; TCRdb lists TRBD1, though no DNA is available to test this call. Looked up from germline, CDR1 is SEHNR and CDR2 is FQNEAQ (reference sequence). This CDR3 is 17 amino acids long. CDR3 sequence reads: CASSLAGQGARSGGYTF.

The gene calls are TRBV7-2 and TRBJ2-3; TCRdb picks TRBD2, but there is no DNA to check that call. Germline assignment: CDR1 SGHTA and CDR2 FQGNSA. The CDR3 covers 17 residues. CDR3 region: CASRPPGLAGSTDTQYF.

This sequence joins TRBV27 and TRBJ1-2; checking the TCRdb D call of TRBD1 is not possible without DNA. Germline-derived CDR1 and CDR2 are MNHEY and SMNVEV (reference sequence). CDR3 length: 14 amino acids. The chain's CDR3 is CASSPYRGAEGYTF.

The chain couples TRBV6-1 to TRBJ2-1; the TCRdb D gene call, TRBD1, has no DNA to confirm it. Per the germline V gene, CDR1 is MNHNS and CDR2 is SASEGT. This CDR3 has 14 amino acids. CDR3 protein: CASSPQSAWDEQFF.

The chain joins TRBV10-2 to TRBJ1-5. CDR3 length: 15 residues. The germline gives CDR1 WSHSY, CDR2 SAAADI. The CDR3: CASSEGRVGNQPQHF.

The rearrangement joins TRBV5-1 to TRBJ2-1; TCRdb's assignment of TRBD1 cannot be checked, as there is no DNA. The CDR3 consists of 14 residues. Germline assignment: CDR1 SGHRS and CDR2 YFSETQ. The CDR3 sequence is CASSGQGWDNEQFF.

The chain has TRBV3-1 and TRBJ1-4; the TRBD1 assignment by TCRdb is unverifiable without DNA. CDR1 is LGHDT, CDR2 YNNKEL, per germline (reference sequence). The CDR3 is 15 amino acids. CDR3 sequence: CASSWGSATNEKLFF.